The 23 T cell receptor beta chains in this list originate from one sample, sequenced in a study of cytomegalovirus exposure and HLA in healthy donors. The PCR employed 60 Vbeta primers together with 13 Jbeta primers. Using immunoSEQ multiplex PCR, the repertoire was profiled, and TCRdb retains in-frame clones only, with some absent. This sample carries about 200,000 clones, approximately 79% of them seen once, and the ten largest clones take 1.5% to 2%. The specimen was PBMCs. These receptors all come from a male donor in good health and CMV-seronegative.

The chain has TRBV7-9 and TRBJ1-2, with TRBD1 matching 7 bases. The V gene end was trimmed by 1 base and the J gene end by 4 bases; junction bases not matched to a gene: 3. CDR3 length: 14 amino acids. Germline V gene lookup returns CDR1 SEHNR and CDR2 FQNEAQ (reference sequence). The CDR3 coding sequence is TGTGCCAGCAGCTTAGAAGCAGGGGGCTATGGCTACACCTTC. This gives the protein CASSLEAGGYGYTF. Supplemented by reference TRBV7-9 and TRBJ1-2, the full variable domain reads DTGVSQNPRHKITKRGQNVTFRCDPISEHNRLYWYRQTLGQGPEFLTYFQNEAQLEKSRLLSDRFSAERPKGSFSTLEIQRTEQGDSAMYLCASSLEAGGYGYTFGSGTRLTVV.

The chain is built from TRBV10-2 and TRBJ2-7; 8 bases match TRBD2. CDR1 and CDR2 (germline): WSHSY, SAAADI. The V gene end was trimmed by 6 bases and the J gene end by 5 bases; junction bases not matched to a gene: 12. The CDR3 consists of 15 residues. The CDR3: CASRGSLSGSDEQYF. CDR3 bases: TGCGCCAGCAGGGGATCTCTGAGCGGGAGTGACGAGCAGTACTTC.

The chain couples TRBV6-1 to TRBJ2-5; 11 bases are a match to TRBD2. The CDR3 is made up of 14 amino acids. Trimming cost V 7 bases and J 1 base; bases outside gene matches: 2. CDR1 MNHNS and CDR2 SASEGT come from the germline V gene. This chain's CDR3 is CASITSGGQETQYF. CDR3 sequence (DNA): TGTGCCAGCATTACTAGCGGGGGCCAAGAGACCCAGTACTTC.

V is TRBV5-6 and J is TRBJ2-5; D perhaps matches TRBD1 (5 bases). The ends were cut back, 4 bases at V and 3 bases at J, with 7 bases in the middle. This CDR3 region has 12 residues. CDR1 and CDR2 (germline): SGHDT, YYEEEE. CDR3 region: CASSRGKETQYF. In DNA form, the CDR3 reads TGTGCCAGCAGCAGGGGCAAAGAGACCCAGTACTTC.

The V gene is TRBV7-9, the J gene TRBJ1-1; the D gene is possibly TRBD1 (6 bases). Germline-derived CDR1 and CDR2 are SEHNR and FQNEAQ (reference sequence). The CDR3 contains 15 residues. V lost 0 bases and J 11 bases, leaving 19 bases between the germline ends. DNA for the CDR3: TGTGCCAGCAGCTTAGCGGGCAGGGGACGCCTTGAGGCTTTCTTT. As protein: CASSLAGRGRLEAFF.

The chain carries TRBV27 and TRBJ1-2, with TRBD1 matching over 9 bases. This CDR3 contains 17 residues. J gave up 4 bases and V 10 bases, and 19 bases lay outside the gene matches. Germline loops: CDR1 MNHEY, CDR2 SMNVEV (reference sequence). CDR3 loop: CATRGGQGWLAFYGYTF. The CDR3 region has the DNA TGTGCCACCCGGGGAGGACAGGGGTGGTTGGCTTTCTATGGCTACACCTTC.

Points on this clone: Sequence at one end of the junction differs from germline and may be a read error. V is TRBV9 and J is TRBJ2-7, with D possibly TRBD2 on 5 matching bases. Germline CDR1 is SGDLS and CDR2 is YYNGEE. CDR3 length equals 19 residues. CDR3 amino acids: CASSVAPPQTPGLSYGQYF. The DNA for the CDR3 is TGTGCCAGCAGCGTAGCTCCCCCCCAAACTCCGGGATTGAGCTACGGGCAGTACTTC.

The count of this clone is one. A read error may account for a junction end that differs from germline. This chain joins TRBV7-9 and TRBJ1-5, with D hard to call. The CDR3 runs to 16 residues. CDR1 is SEHNR and CDR2 is FQNEAQ in the germline V gene (reference sequence). The CDR3 DNA sequence: TGTTCCAGCAGCCAAGGGTGGTCGGGCGGGAATCAGCCCCAGCATTTT. This sequence encodes CSSSQGWSGGNQPQHF.

The rearrangement joins TRBV4-3 to TRBJ2-5, with a possible D match to TRBD1 (5 bases). Germline V gives CDR1 LGHNA, CDR2 YSLEER. Trimming removed 5 bases from V and 5 bases from J, with 18 bases in between. The CDR3 runs 15 residues. This chain's CDR3 is CASSSGHPNMETQYF. CDR3 nucleotide sequence: TGCGCCAGCAGCTCAGGACACCCAAATATGGAGACCCAGTACTTC.

The V gene is TRBV5-1, the J gene TRBJ1-2; perhaps TRBD1 as D (5 bases). From germline, CDR1 is SGHRS and CDR2 YFSETQ. Between the trimmed V and J ends, which lost 7 bases and 1 base, there was a span of 11 bases. The CDR3 covers 13 residues. CDR3 protein: CASGRDYNYGYTF. In DNA form, the CDR3 reads TGCGCCAGCGGGAGGGACTATAACTATGGCTACACCTTC.

The chain uses TRBV29-1 and TRBJ1-1; D gene uncertain. V lost 7 bases, J lost 1 base, and 13 bases lay in between. Germline-derived CDR1 and CDR2 are SQVTM and ANQGSEA. The CDR3 sequence is 13 residues long. The CDR3 region is CSAGLPGNTEAFF. For the CDR3, the DNA is TGCAGCGCCGGTTTACCAGGGAACACTGAAGCTTTCTTT.

This clone appeared a single time. The chain joins TRBV6-5 to TRBJ1-4, with a tentative D call TRBD1 (6 bases). This CDR3 has 15 amino acids. Trimming left V 8 bases short and J 5 bases short, with 18 bases between. The V gene's germline CDR1 is MNHEY and CDR2 SVGAGI. Here the CDR3 reads CASSKRAGVNEKLFF. CDR3 bases: TGTGCCAGCTCAAAACGGGCAGGGGTCAATGAAAAACTGTTTTTT.

The chain employs TRBV6-1 and TRBJ2-7, with 8 bases that match TRBD2. The ends lost 1 base at V and 2 bases at J; junction bases unmatched: 4. Germline V lookup: CDR1 MNHNS, CDR2 SASEGT. CDR3 length: 15 amino acids. The CDR3 loop reads CASSEVGGDPYEQYF. In DNA form, the CDR3 reads TGTGCCAGCAGTGAAGTCGGGGGGGACCCCTACGAGCAGTACTTC.

This chain joins TRBV25-1 and TRBJ1-2; 7 bases are a match to TRBD1. CDR1 and CDR2 from the germline V gene are MGHDK and SYGVNS. This CDR3 region has 14 residues. V lost 5 bases and J lost 5; bases outside the gene matches: 8. DNA of the CDR3: TGTGCCAGCAGTCCAAGGGGGCAGGGTTATGGCTACACCTTC. Protein sequence: CASSPRGQGYGYTF.

The gene calls are TRBV4-3 and TRBJ2-5; TRBD2 agrees at 7 bases. Near its end, the DNA agrees better with TRBJ2-7, so the J call may be wrong. This CDR3 has 13 amino acids. Germline V gene lookup returns CDR1 LGHNA and CDR2 YSLEER. The CDR3 sequence: CASSQGGGYEQYF. The DNA for the CDR3 is TGCGCCAGCAGCCAAGGGGGGGGATACGAGCAGTACTTC.

This chain joins TRBV4-2 and TRBJ2-7, with a possible D match to TRBD1 (7 bases). Germline V lookup: CDR1 LGHNA, CDR2 YNFKEQ. CDR3 length equals 14 residues. Trimming stripped 1 base from V and 3 bases from J, with 10 bases between. The CDR3: CASSQGGDSYEQYF. In DNA, the CDR3 is TGTGCCAGCAGCCAAGGCGGGGACAGCTACGAGCAGTACTTC.

This clone was counted only a few times. The chain carries TRBV6-5 and TRBJ1-1; D is perhaps TRBD1 (6 bases). Germline-derived CDR1 and CDR2 are MNHEY and SVGAGI. The V end was cut by 6 bases, the J end by 6 bases, with 14 bases between. The CDR3 is 13 residues long. CDR3 DNA: TGTGCCAGCAGATTAACAGGGAGCCCTGAAGCTTTCTTT. This sequence encodes CASRLTGSPEAFF.

J is TRBJ2-7 and V is TRBV5-1, with TRBD2 identical over 14 bases. J was trimmed by 3 bases and V by 5 bases; bases with no gene match: 7. CDR3 length equals 16 residues. The V gene's germline CDR1 is SGHRS and CDR2 YFSETQ. For the CDR3, the DNA is TGCGCCAGCAGGGATGGACTAGCGGGAGGTTTCTACGAGCAGTACTTC. Encoded protein: CASRDGLAGGFYEQYF.

V gene TRBV7-8 combines with J gene TRBJ1-2, with a possible D match to TRBD1 (6 bases). Trimming took 1 base from V and 2 from J, leaving 14 bases between them. This CDR3 is built from 16 residues. Germline CDR1 is SGHVS and CDR2 is FQNEAQ. CDR3 DNA: TGTGCCAGCAGCTTAGGCAGGGGTGGAAGAAACTATGGCTACACCTTC. This gives the protein CASSLGRGGRNYGYTF.

The chain recombines TRBV30 with TRBJ1-2, with a possible D match to TRBD1 (6 bases). V was trimmed by 0 bases and J by 5 bases, leaving 16 bases between them. Germline CDR1 is GTSNPN and CDR2 is SVGIG (reference sequence). This CDR3 comprises 15 residues. The CDR3 DNA sequence: TGTGCCTGGAGTGTAAAGGTACCAGGGGTGTATGGCTACACCTTC. As protein: CAWSVKVPGVYGYTF. Drawing the rest from reference TRBV30 and TRBJ1-2, the complete variable domain is SQTIHQWPATLVQPVGSPLSLECTVEGTSNPNLYWYRQAAGRGLQLLFYSVGIGQISSEVPQNLSASRPQDRQFILSSKKLLLSDSGFYLCAWSVKVPGVYGYTFGSGTRLTVV.

The genes are TRBV7-2 and TRBJ2-7; D is ambiguous. This CDR3 is 12 amino acids long. Germline values: CDR1 SGHTA, CDR2 FQGNSA. Trimming shortened V by 2 bases and J by 2 bases, and 4 bases separated the two germline ends. The CDR3 loop is CASSLLAYEQYF. For the CDR3, the DNA is TGTGCCAGCAGCTTATTAGCCTACGAGCAGTACTTC.

V usage is TRBV7-2 and J usage is TRBJ1-3; TRBD1 aligns across 8 bases. Germline lookup yields CDR1 SGHTA and CDR2 FQGNSA. The J segment lost 3 bases and the V segment lost 7 bases, leaving 5 bases of the junction unmatched. The CDR3 runs to 14 residues. The DNA for the CDR3 is TGTGCCAGCATCCCAGGGGGCGGTGGAAACACCATATATTTT. It yields the protein CASIPGGGGNTIYF.

The chain joins TRBV7-6 to TRBJ2-3; possible D gene TRBD2, 7 bases. This CDR3 is built from 17 residues. V was pared by 1 base and J by 0 bases, with 14 bases between. CDR1 and CDR2 from the germline V gene are SGHVS and FNYEAQ. In DNA, the CDR3 is TGTGCCAGCAGCTTAGGGGGCGGGGGCCCGAGCACAGATACGCAGTATTTT. This encodes CASSLGGGGPSTDTQYF. Using reference TRBV7-6 and TRBJ2-3 for the parts outside the CDR3, the full variable domain is GAGVSQSPRYKVTKRGQDVALRCDPISGHVSLYWYRQALGQGPEFLTYFNYEAQQDKSGLPNDRFSAERPEGSISTLTIQRTEQRDSAMYRCASSLGGGGPSTDTQYFGPGTRLTVL.